The 26 T cell receptor beta chains below all came from one sample that was sequenced in a study of control samples from healthy donors and cancer patients. Here immunoSEQ multiplex PCR was the method, and the copy in TCRdb shows in-frame clones only, minus some. Among some 18,000 clones listed, around four fifths were seen once. Sequencing used PBMCs. The origin of the receptors is a woman between 70 and 85 years old with lung cancer.

J is TRBJ2-1 and V is TRBV3-1 (or the pseudogene TRBV3-2); the D gene is possibly TRBD2 (5 bases). The germline V and J ends were trimmed by 2 bases and 0 bases, with 8 bases remaining between them. This CDR3 region has 15 residues. Germline lookup yields CDR1 LGHDT and CDR2 YNNKEL (reference sequence). CDR3 sequence (DNA): TGTGCCAGCAGCCAAAACGGACTCTCCTACAATGAGCAGTTCTTC. Translated, it gives CASSQNGLSYNEQFF.

The chain employs TRBV9 and TRBJ1-3; tentative D call: TRBD1 (6 bases). Trimming took 4 bases from V and 4 from J, leaving 15 bases between them. This CDR3 has 15 amino acids. Germline V gene data show CDR1 as SGDLS and CDR2 as YYNGEE. CDR3 DNA sequence: TGTGCCAGCAGCTCTAGGGGGAATTCGGGAAACACCATATATTTT. The encoded protein is CASSSRGNSGNTIYF.

The chain recombines TRBV7-3 with TRBJ1-2; D perhaps matches TRBD1 (5 bases). The V gene lost 4 bases and the J gene lost 4 bases, with 16 bases spanning the gap. The CDR3 contains 15 residues. Germline CDR1 is SGHTA and CDR2 is FQGTGA. The CDR3 DNA reads TGTGCCAGCAGCTCGGGACCGACCCCATCCTATGGCTACACCTTC. This gives the protein CASSSGPTPSYGYTF.

The genes are TRBV7-2 and TRBJ2-5, with D possibly being TRBD2 (5 bases). The germline CDR1 and CDR2 sequences are SGHTA and FQGNSA. The CDR3 consists of 15 residues. V lost 2 bases and J 3 bases, leaving 13 bases between the germline ends. CDR3 region: CASSLNFGREETQYF. Here the CDR3 DNA reads TGTGCCAGCAGCTTAAATTTCGGGCGGGAAGAGACCCAGTACTTC.

This clone was detected only a few times. The genes are TRBV9 and TRBJ2-1, with 7 positions matching TRBD1. The V gene's germline CDR1 is SGDLS and CDR2 YYNGEE. This CDR3 has 15 amino acids. Trimming took 6 bases from V and 6 from J; bases not matched to a gene: 12. CDR3 DNA: TGTGCCAGCACCTCAGAAGGGGACAGTGGCAATGAGCAGTTCTTC. Translation: CASTSEGDSGNEQFF. Variable domain in full (rest from reference TRBV9 and TRBJ2-1): DSGVTQTPKHLITATGQRVTLRCSPRSGDLSVYWYQQSLDQGLQFLIQYYNGEERAKGNILERFSAQQFPDLHSELNLSSLELGDSALYFCASTSEGDSGNEQFFGPGTRLTVL.

This sequence joins TRBV20-1 and TRBJ2-7; D remains unclear. Between the trimmed V and J ends, which lost 6 bases and 2 bases, there was a span of 8 bases. Germline V gene data show CDR1 as DFQATT and CDR2 as SNEGSKA (reference sequence). This CDR3 region has 11 residues. As DNA, the CDR3 is TGCAGTGCGCCCGCACCCTACGAGCAGTACTTC. Its translation is CSAPAPYEQYF.

The genes are TRBV24-1 and TRBJ2-5; possibly TRBD2 for D (6 bases). The CDR3 sequence is 15 residues long. The V and J ends lost 3 bases and 9 bases respectively, with 19 bases between them. Germline values: CDR1 KGHDR, CDR2 SFDVKD. This CDR3 is CATSDAGGRWGAQYF. The CDR3 region has the DNA TGTGCCACCAGTGATGCCGGTGGGCGGTGGGGGGCCCAGTACTTC.

The chain joins TRBV19 to TRBJ2-7; 7 bases are shared with TRBD2. Germline assignment: CDR1 LNHDA and CDR2 SQIVND (reference sequence). V gave up 2 bases and J gave up 1 base; unmatched junction bases: 5. This CDR3 is 15 amino acids long. The CDR3 loop reads CASSISAGESYEQYF. For the CDR3, the DNA is TGTGCCAGTAGTATATCCGCGGGAGAGTCCTACGAGCAGTACTTC.

The J gene is TRBJ2-7, the V gene TRBV14; 8 positions agree with TRBD1. V lost 8 bases to trimming and J lost 2 bases; unmatched junction nucleotides: 2. The germline CDR1 and CDR2 sequences are SGHDN and FVKESK. The CDR3 is made up of 12 amino acids. The CDR3 reads CASGQGAYEQYF. DNA of the CDR3: TGTGCCAGCGGACAGGGCGCCTACGAGCAGTACTTC.

The gene calls are TRBV5-5 and TRBJ2-3; 9 bases are shared with TRBD2. This CDR3 region has 14 residues. Losses at the gene ends were 0 bases for V and 7 bases for J; bases not matched to a gene: 3. Looked up from germline, CDR1 is SGHKS and CDR2 is YYEKEE (reference sequence). The CDR3 protein is CASSLEGTSHTQYF. In nucleotides, the CDR3 is TGTGCCAGCAGCTTGGAAGGGACTAGCCATACGCAGTATTTT.

The rearrangement joins TRBV7-9 to TRBJ2-1; TRBD2 agrees at 8 bases. The ends lost 5 bases at V and 9 bases at J; junction bases unmatched: 6. The CDR3 loop spans 13 amino acids. Germline assignment: CDR1 SEHNR and CDR2 FQNEAQ (reference sequence). As DNA, the CDR3 is TGTGCCAGCAGCCCGGGACTAGTGATTGAGCAGTTCTTC. Protein sequence: CASSPGLVIEQFF. Combining the CDR3 with reference TRBV7-9 and TRBJ2-1 gives the whole variable domain DTGVSQNPRHKITKRGQNVTFRCDPISEHNRLYWYRQTLGQGPEFLTYFQNEAQLEKSRLLSDRFSAERPKGSFSTLEIQRTEQGDSAMYLCASSPGLVIEQFFGPGTRLTVL.

The DNA for the CDR3 is TGCGCCAGCAGCTTGGGTGGCGGTGCCGTTGATACGCAGTATTTT. This translates into CASSLGGGAVDTQYF. The J gene is TRBJ2-3, the V gene TRBV5-1; D is undetermined. Germline CDR1 and CDR2: SGHRS and YFSETQ. Between the trimmed V and J ends, which lost 0 bases and 6 bases, there was a span of 14 bases. The CDR3 has 15 amino acids.

The chain combines TRBV6-1 with TRBJ2-2; 10 bases agree with TRBD2. The CDR3 sequence is 20 residues long. Losses at the gene ends were 4 bases for V and 5 bases for J; bases not matched to a gene: 19. Germline lookup yields CDR1 MNHNS and CDR2 SASEGT. The DNA of the CDR3 is TGTGCCAGCAGTGCGAAGGGGGGGGCTAGCGGGAGCGTACGGACCGGGGAGCTGTTTTTT. Translation: CASSAKGGASGSVRTGELFF.

The chain is built from TRBV12-5 and TRBJ1-5; no firm D call. The CDR3 totals 11 residues. Trimming shortened V by 6 bases and J by 7 bases, and 7 bases separated the two germline ends. CDR1 and CDR2 (germline): LGHNT, FRNRAP. The CDR3 DNA reads as TGTGCTAGTGGCTTCGGACAGCCCCAGCATTTT. Amino acid sequence: CASGFGQPQHF.

V is TRBV21-1 and J is TRBJ2-3; the table names TRBD1, a call not compared with the DNA. TRBV21-1 is classified as a pseudogene. This CDR3 comprises 17 residues. CDR3 sequence: CASSPHPRDSSTDTQYF. DNA for the CDR3: TGTGCCAGCAGCCCCCACCCCCGGGACAGTAGCACAGATACGCAGTATTTT.

The V call is TRBV6-5, the J call TRBJ2-1; D uncertain. CDR3 size: 14 residues. Germline V gene sequence: CDR1 MNHEY, CDR2 SVGAGI. Deletions cut 7 bases from V and 1 base from J, with 11 bases between. In nucleotides, the CDR3 is TGTGCCAGCACCTTGGACGGTTCCTACAATGAGCAGTTCTTC. This sequence encodes CASTLDGSYNEQFF.

V gene TRBV27 combines with J gene TRBJ2-3; D ambiguous. The CDR3 is made up of 16 amino acids. Trimming removed 4 bases at V and 3 bases at J, with 17 bases between. Germline CDR1 is MNHEY and CDR2 is SMNVEV (reference sequence). CDR3 bases: TGTGCCAGCAGTTCCCCGACCCGCGGTCGTACAGATACGCAGTATTTT. Amino acids: CASSSPTRGRTDTQYF.

The chain has TRBV18 and TRBJ1-1; D gene unclear. Germline lookup yields CDR1 KGHSH and CDR2 LQKENI. Trimming took off 5 bases at V and 3 bases at J, with 19 bases between the two ends. This CDR3 has 16 residues. The CDR3 DNA follows: TGTGCCAGCTCAGGGAGTGTCTCGGCCTCCGACACTGAAGCTTTCTTT. Its translation: CASSGSVSASDTEAFF.

This chain joins TRBV18 and TRBJ1-3; the D is unclear. Between the trimmed V and J ends, which lost 2 bases and 8 bases, there was a span of 16 bases. The CDR3 has 15 amino acids. The germline CDR1 and CDR2 sequences are KGHSH and LQKENI. The CDR3 sequence is CASSPNIVRADTIYF. In nucleotides, the CDR3 is TGTGCCAGCTCACCAAACATCGTACGGGCGGACACCATATATTTT.

V gene TRBV19 combines with J gene TRBJ2-1; tentatively, D is TRBD1 or TRBD2 (6 bases each). The length of the CDR3 is 16 residues. CDR1 and CDR2 (germline): LNHDA, SQIVND (reference sequence). V shed 5 bases and J shed 3 bases, with 17 bases lying between them. The CDR3 here is CASSGGGVGYYNEQFF. The CDR3 DNA reads as TGTGCCAGTAGTGGGGGCGGGGTAGGGTACTACAATGAGCAGTTCTTC.

The rearrangement uses TRBV7-9 and TRBJ2-3; D is unresolved. Germline CDR1 reads SEHNR; CDR2 reads FQNEAQ (reference sequence). Trimming removed 3 bases at V and 0 bases at J, with 10 bases between. This CDR3 region has 15 residues. CDR3 amino acids: CASSFNRASTDTQYF. The CDR3 region has the DNA TGTGCCAGCAGCTTTAACCGGGCTAGCACAGATACGCAGTATTTT. The full variable domain, rest sourced from reference TRBV7-9 and TRBJ2-3, is DTGVSQNPRHKITKRGQNVTFRCDPISEHNRLYWYRQTLGQGPEFLTYFQNEAQLEKSRLLSDRFSAERPKGSFSTLEIQRTEQGDSAMYLCASSFNRASTDTQYFGPGTRLTVL.

V gene TRBV11-2 combines with J gene TRBJ1-3; D unclear. Germline values: CDR1 SGHAT, CDR2 FQNNGV. This CDR3 region has 12 residues. V was clipped by 5 bases and J by 8 bases, with 10 bases between them. Here the CDR3 DNA reads TGTGCCAGCAGCCCCCCAGGAGACACCATATATTTT. Its translation: CASSPPGDTIYF. The whole variable domain, filled in from reference TRBV11-2 and TRBJ1-3, reads EAGVAQSPRYKIIEKRQSVAFWCNPISGHATLYWYQQILGQGPKLLIQFQNNGVVDDSQLPKDRFSAERLKGVDSTLKIQPAKLEDSAVYLCASSPPGDTIYFGEGSWLTVV.

The V and J genes are TRBV6-2 or TRBV6-3 and TRBJ2-7; TRBD1 might be the D (5 bases). Germline V gene lookup returns CDR1 MNHEY and CDR2 SVGEGT. This CDR3 has 13 amino acids. V gave up 5 bases and J gave up 3 bases, with 11 bases separating them. CDR3 residues: CASSPQARYEQYF. DNA for the CDR3: TGTGCCAGCAGTCCACAGGCACGCTACGAGCAGTACTTC.

Only one count was recorded for this clone. This sequence joins TRBV10-3 and TRBJ2-5, with unresolved D. The germline V gene encodes CDR1 ENHRY and CDR2 SYGVKD. Between the trimmed V and J ends, which lost 4 bases and 5 bases, there was a span of 11 bases. The CDR3 is 13 amino acids. The CDR3 loop reads CAISVEKSETQYF. The CDR3 DNA follows: TGTGCCATCAGTGTGGAGAAATCGGAGACCCAGTACTTC.

This sequence joins TRBV9 and TRBJ1-1; possible D gene TRBD1, 5 bases. The CDR3 totals 15 residues. V lost 0 bases, J lost 2 bases, and 11 bases lay in between. Germline-derived CDR1 and CDR2 are SGDLS and YYNGEE. As DNA, the CDR3 is TGTGCCAGCAGCGTAGTAACAGGCTTAAACACTGAAGCTTTCTTT. It encodes CASSVVTGLNTEAFF. Combining the CDR3 with reference TRBV9 and TRBJ1-1 gives the whole variable domain DSGVTQTPKHLITATGQRVTLRCSPRSGDLSVYWYQQSLDQGLQFLIQYYNGEERAKGNILERFSAQQFPDLHSELNLSSLELGDSALYFCASSVVTGLNTEAFFGQGTRLTVV.

The chain uses TRBV5-1 and TRBJ2-7; D not certain. The germline V gene has CDR1 SGHRS and CDR2 YFSETQ. V was cut by 4 bases and J by 3 bases, with 8 bases left in between. CDR3 length: 12 residues. In DNA, the CDR3 is TGCGCCAGCAGCAAAGACGGCTACGAGCAGTACTTC. Translated: CASSKDGYEQYF.